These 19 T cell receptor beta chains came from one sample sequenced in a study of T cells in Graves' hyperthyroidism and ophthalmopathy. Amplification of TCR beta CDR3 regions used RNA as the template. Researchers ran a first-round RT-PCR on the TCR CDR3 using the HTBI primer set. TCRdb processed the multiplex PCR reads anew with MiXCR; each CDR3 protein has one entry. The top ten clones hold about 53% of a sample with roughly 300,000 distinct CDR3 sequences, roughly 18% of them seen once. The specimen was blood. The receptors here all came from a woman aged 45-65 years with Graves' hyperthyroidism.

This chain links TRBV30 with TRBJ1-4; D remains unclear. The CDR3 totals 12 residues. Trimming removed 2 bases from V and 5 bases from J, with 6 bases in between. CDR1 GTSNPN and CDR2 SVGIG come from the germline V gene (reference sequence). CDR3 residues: CAWSLANEKLFF. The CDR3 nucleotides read TGTGCCTGGAGTCTGGCGAATGAAAAACTGTTTTTT.

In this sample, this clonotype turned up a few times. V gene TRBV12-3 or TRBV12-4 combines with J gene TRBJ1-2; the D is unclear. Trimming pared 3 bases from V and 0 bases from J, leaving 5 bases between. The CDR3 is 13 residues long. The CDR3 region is CASSLVPNYGYTF. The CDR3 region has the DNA TGTGCCAGCAGTTTGGTTCCTAACTATGGCTACACCTTC.

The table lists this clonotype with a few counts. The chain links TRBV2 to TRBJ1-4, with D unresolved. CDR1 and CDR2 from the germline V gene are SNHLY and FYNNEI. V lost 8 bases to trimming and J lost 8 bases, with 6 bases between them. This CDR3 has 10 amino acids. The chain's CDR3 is CASWREKLFF. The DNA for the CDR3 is TGTGCCAGCTGGCGGGAAAAACTGTTTTTT.

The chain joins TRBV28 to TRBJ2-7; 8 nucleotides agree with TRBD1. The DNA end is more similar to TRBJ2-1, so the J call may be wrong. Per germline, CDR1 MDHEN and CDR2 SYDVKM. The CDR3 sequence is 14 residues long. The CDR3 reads CASSPNRGWYEQFF. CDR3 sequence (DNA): TGTGCCAGCAGCCCGAACAGGGGGTGGTACGAGCAGTTCTTC.

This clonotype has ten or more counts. CDR3 in amino acids: CASSSLRDTQYF. CDR3 nucleotides: TGTGCCAGCAGTTCCTTGCGGGATACGCAGTATTTT. V and J are TRBV28 and TRBJ2-3; D is uncertain. The CDR3 sequence is 12 residues long. Per germline, CDR1 MDHEN and CDR2 SYDVKM. The V end was cut by 4 bases, the J end by 6 bases, with 8 bases between. Full variable domain (rest looked up from reference TRBV28 and TRBJ2-3): DVKVTQSSRYLVKRTGEKVFLECVQDMDHENMFWYRQDPGLGLRLIYFSYDVKMKEKGDIPEGYSVSREKKERFSLILESASTNQTSMYLCASSSLRDTQYFGPGTRLTVL.

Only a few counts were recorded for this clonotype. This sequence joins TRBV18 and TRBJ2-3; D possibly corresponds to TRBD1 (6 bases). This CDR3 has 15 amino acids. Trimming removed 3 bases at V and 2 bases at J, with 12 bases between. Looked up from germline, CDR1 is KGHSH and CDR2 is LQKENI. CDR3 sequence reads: CASSPGQLFTDTQYF. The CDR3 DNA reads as TGTGCCAGCTCACCCGGACAGTTATTCACAGATACGCAGTATTTT.

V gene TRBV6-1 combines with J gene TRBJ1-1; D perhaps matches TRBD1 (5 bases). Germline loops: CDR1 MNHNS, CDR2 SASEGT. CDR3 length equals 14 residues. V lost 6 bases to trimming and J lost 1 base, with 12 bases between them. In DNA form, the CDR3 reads TGTGCCAGCAGAATGACAGACCAGAACACTGAAGCTTTCTTT. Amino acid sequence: CASRMTDQNTEAFF.

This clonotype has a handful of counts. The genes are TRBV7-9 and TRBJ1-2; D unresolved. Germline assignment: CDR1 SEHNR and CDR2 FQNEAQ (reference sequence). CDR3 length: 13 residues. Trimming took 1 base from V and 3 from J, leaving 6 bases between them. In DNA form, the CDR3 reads TGTGCCAGCAGCTTAGGGGAACACTATGGCTACACCTTC. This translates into CASSLGEHYGYTF.

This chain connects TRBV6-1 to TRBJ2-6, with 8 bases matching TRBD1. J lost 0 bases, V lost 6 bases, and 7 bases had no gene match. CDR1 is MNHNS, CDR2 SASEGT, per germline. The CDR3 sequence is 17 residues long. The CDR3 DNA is TGTGCCAGCAGGAACTGGACAGGGAGCTCTGGGGCCAACGTCCTGACTTTC. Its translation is CASRNWTGSSGANVLTF.

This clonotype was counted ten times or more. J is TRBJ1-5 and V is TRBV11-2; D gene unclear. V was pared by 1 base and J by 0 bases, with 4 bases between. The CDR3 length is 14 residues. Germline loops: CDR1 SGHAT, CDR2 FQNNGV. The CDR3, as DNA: TGTGCCAGCAGCTTAGGACCTAGCAATCAGCCCCAGCATTTT. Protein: CASSLGPSNQPQHF.

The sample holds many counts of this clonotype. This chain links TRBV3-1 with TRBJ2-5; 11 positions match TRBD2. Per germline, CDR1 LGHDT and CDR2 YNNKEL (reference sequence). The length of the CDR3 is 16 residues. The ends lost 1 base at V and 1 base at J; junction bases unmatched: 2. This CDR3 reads CASSQGLAGFQETQYF. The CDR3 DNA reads TGTGCCAGCAGCCAAGGACTAGCGGGATTCCAAGAGACCCAGTACTTC.

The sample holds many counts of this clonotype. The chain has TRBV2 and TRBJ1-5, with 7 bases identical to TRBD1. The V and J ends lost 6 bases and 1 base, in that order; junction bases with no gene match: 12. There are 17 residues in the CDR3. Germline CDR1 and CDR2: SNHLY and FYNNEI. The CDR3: CASSQSDRVGSNQPQHF. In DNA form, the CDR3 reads TGTGCCAGCAGCCAATCCGACAGGGTTGGAAGCAATCAGCCCCAGCATTTT.

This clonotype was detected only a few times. In DNA, the CDR3 is TGTGCCAGCAGCTTAAGGCGCCCCGGGACGAGGAAAGGGGAGACCCAGTACTTC. Protein: CASSLRRPGTRKGETQYF. This chain joins TRBV7-8 and TRBJ2-5, with D perhaps being TRBD1 or TRBD2 (5 bases each). The V gene lost 2 bases and the J gene lost 5 bases, with 24 bases spanning the gap. Germline loops: CDR1 SGHVS, CDR2 FQNEAQ. The CDR3 contains 18 residues.

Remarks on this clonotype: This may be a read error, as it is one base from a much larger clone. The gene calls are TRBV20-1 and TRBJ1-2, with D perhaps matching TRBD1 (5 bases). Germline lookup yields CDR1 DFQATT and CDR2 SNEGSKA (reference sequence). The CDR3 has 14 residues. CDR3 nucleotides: TGCAGTGCTAGCCAGGAGGGACTTGGCTATGGCTACGCCTTC. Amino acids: CSASQEGLGYGYAF.

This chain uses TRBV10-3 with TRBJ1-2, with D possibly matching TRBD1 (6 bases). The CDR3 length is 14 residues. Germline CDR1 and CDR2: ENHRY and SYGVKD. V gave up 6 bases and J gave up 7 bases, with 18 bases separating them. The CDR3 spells CAIRPDSSASGYTF. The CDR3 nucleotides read TGTGCCATCAGACCGGACAGCAGCGCTTCTGGCTACACCTTC.

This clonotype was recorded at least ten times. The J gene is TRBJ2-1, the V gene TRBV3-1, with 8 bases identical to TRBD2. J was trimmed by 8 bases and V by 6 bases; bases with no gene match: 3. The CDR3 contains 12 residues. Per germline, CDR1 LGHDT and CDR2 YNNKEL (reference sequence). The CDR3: CASSREGYEQFF. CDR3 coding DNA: TGTGCCAGCAGTCGGGAGGGGTATGAGCAGTTCTTC.

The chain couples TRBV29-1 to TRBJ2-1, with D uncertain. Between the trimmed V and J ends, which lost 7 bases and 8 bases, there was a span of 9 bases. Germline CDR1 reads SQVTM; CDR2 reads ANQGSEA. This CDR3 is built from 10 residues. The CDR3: CSAIIYEQFF. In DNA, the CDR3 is TGCAGCGCCATAATCTATGAGCAGTTCTTC.

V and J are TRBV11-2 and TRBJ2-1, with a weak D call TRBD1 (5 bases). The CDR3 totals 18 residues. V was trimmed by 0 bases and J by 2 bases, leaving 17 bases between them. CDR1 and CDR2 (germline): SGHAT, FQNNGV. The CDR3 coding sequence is TGTGCCAGCAGCTTAGAACCAGGGTCTTATGAGGCCTACAATGAGCAGTTCTTC. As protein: CASSLEPGSYEAYNEQFF.

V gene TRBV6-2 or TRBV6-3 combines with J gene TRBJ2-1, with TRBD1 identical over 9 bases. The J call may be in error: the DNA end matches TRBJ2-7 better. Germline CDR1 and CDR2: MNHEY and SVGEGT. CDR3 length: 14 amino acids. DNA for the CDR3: TGTGCCAGTGTAACAGGGGGCTCCTACAATGAGCAGTACTTC. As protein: CASVTGGSYNEQYF.